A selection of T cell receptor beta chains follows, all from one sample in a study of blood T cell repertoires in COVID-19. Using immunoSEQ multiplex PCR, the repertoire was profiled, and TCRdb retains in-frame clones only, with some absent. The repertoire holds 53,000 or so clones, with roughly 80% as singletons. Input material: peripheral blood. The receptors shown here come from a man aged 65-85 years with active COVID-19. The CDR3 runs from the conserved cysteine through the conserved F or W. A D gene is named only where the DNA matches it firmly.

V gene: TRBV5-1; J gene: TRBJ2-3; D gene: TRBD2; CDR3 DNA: TGCGCCAGCGAGAGCGGGAGGGCCTCGGATACGCAGTATTTT; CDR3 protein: CASESGRASDTQYF
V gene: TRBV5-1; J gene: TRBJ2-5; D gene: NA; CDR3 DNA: TGCGCCAGCAGCTTGTTGGGCAGGCCCCAAGAGACCCAGTACTTC; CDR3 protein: CASSLLGRPQETQYF
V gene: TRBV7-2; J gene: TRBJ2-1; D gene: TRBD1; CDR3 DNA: TGTGCCAGCAGCATAGGACAGGGGATCTACAATGAGCAGTTCTTC; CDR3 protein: CASSIGQGIYNEQFF
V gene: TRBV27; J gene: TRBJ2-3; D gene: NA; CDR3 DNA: TGTGCCAGCAGTCGGGGGGCGGGAAGCTTCACAGATACGCAGTATTTT; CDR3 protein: CASSRGAGSFTDTQYF
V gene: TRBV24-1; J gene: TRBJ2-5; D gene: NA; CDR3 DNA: TGTGCCACCAGTGATTCCCAGACGGGAGAGACCCAGTACTTC; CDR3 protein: CATSDSQTGETQYF
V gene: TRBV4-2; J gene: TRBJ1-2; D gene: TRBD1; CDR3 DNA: TGTGCCAGCAGCCAAGATACCCGGACAGGGCCCCACTATGGCTACACCTTC; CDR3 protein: CASSQDTRTGPHYGYTF
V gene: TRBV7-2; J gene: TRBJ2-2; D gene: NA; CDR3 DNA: TGTGCCAGCAGCTTCCTAAACACCGGGGAGCTGTTTTTT; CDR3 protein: CASSFLNTGELFF
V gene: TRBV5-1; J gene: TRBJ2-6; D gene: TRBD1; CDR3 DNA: TGCGCCAGCAGCCCAGCTGCACTCAGGGGGCGGCCGCTCCCTGGGGCCAACGTCCTGACTTTC; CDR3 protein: CASSPAALRGRPLPGANVLTF
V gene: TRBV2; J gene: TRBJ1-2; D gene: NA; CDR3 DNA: TGTGCCGGTTCGGGAGGGGGCTATGGCTACACCTTC; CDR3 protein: CAGSGGGYGYTF
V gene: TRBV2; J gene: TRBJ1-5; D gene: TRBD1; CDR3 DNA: TGTGCCAGCCACCACGGTGACAGGGGTCAGCCCCAGCATTTT; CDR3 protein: CASHHGDRGQPQHF
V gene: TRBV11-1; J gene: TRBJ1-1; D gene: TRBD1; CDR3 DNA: TGTGCCAGCAGCGGACAGGTGAACACTGAAGCTTTCTTT; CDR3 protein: CASSGQVNTEAFF
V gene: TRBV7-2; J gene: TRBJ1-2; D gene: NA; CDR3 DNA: TGTGCCAGCAGCCAGACCGGACAGAGGTCCTACTATGGCTACACCTTC; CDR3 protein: CASSQTGQRSYYGYTF
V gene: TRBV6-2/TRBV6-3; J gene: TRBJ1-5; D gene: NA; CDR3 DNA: TGTGCCAGCAGTTCCGGGGTACGGCAGCCCCAGCATTTT; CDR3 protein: CASSSGVRQPQHF
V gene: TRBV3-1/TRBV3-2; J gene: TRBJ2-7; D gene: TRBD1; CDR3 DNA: TGTGCCAGCAGCCCTTTGACAGGGGCCTACGAGCAGTACTTC; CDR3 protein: CASSPLTGAYEQYF
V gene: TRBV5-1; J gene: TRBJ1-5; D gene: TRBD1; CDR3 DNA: TGCGCCAGCAGCTTGGAGGCAGGGGGCATCAATCAGCCCCAGCATTTT; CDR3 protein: CASSLEAGGINQPQHF
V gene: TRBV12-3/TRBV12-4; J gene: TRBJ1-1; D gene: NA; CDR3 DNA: TGTGCCAGCAGTTTCCAAGAGGACACTGAAGCTTTCTTT; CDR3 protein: CASSFQEDTEAFF
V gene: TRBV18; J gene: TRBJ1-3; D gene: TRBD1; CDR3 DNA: TGTGCCAGCTCAACAGGGGTCCTCTCCGTATACTCTGGAAACACCATATATTTT; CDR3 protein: CASSTGVLSVYSGNTIYF